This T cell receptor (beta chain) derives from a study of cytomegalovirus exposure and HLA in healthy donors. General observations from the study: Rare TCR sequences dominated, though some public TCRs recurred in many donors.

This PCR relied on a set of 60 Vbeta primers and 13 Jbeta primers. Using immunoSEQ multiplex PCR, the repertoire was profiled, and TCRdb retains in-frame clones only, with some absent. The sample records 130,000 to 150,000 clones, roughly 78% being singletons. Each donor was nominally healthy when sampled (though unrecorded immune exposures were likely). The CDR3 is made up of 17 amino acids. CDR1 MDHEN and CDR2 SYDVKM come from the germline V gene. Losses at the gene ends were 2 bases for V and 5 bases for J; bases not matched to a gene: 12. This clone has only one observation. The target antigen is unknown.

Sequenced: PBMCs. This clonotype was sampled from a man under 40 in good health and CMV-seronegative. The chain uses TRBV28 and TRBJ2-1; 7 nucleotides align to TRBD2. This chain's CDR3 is CASSLPGGASGDNEQFF. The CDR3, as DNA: TGTGCCAGCAGTTTACCGGGTGGGGCTAGCGGTGACAATGAGCAGTTCTTC. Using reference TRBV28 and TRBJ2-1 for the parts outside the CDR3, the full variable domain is DVKVTQSSRYLVKRTGEKVFLECVQDMDHENMFWYRQDPGLGLRLIYFSYDVKMKEKGDIPEGYSVSREKKERFSLILESASTNQTSMYLCASSLPGGASGDNEQFFGPGTRLTVL.